This entry features one T cell receptor (beta chain) sequence. Its antigen is currently unknown. There are 13 residues in the CDR3. V was trimmed by 4 bases and J by 8 bases, leaving 13 bases between them. The germline CDR1 and CDR2 sequences are SGHNT and YYREEE (reference sequence). The entry originates in a study of T cell repertoires in cytomegalovirus infection. Study outcomes and limitations: The response measured ex vivo was dominated by TCR beta clonotypes (HLA-C-restricted and CMV-specific). Cumulative frequency of public TCR beta families picked out carriers of CMV plus the relevant HLA.

TCRdb ran MiXCR on the reads and lists one entry per CDR3 protein. The sample has approximately 200,000 distinct CDR3 sequences, over 20% seen once. Sample: CD8+ T cells from PBMCs. The chain couples TRBV5-4 to TRBJ2-1, with D unresolved. This TCR was recovered from a human donor in good health (CMV status not recorded). Some clones in this sample may be carry-over from other donors' samples. The CDR3 loop reads CASSPLRGDEQFF. CDR3 DNA: TGTGCCAGCAGCCCACTTCGTGGGGATGAGCAGTTCTTC.